The sequence of this T cell receptor (beta chain) was determined in a study of blood T cell repertoires in COVID-19. The data were produced by immunoSEQ multiplex PCR, yet TCRdb's version contains in-frame clones alone and is incomplete. The sample holds approximately 44,000 clones, 70% to 90% seen once. V was shortened by 5 bases and J by 2 bases, with 10 bases between the two germline ends. The CDR3 length is 13 residues. The sequence came from a man in his fifties or sixties with active COVID-19. Source material: peripheral blood. The V and J genes are TRBV12-3 or TRBV12-4 and TRBJ2-7; D is perhaps TRBD2 (6 bases). The CDR3 loop reads CASSRDSTYEQYF. CDR3 sequence (DNA): TGTGCCAGCAGTCGGGACTCGACCTACGAGCAGTACTTC.